This T cell receptor (beta chain) was documented in a study of T cell repertoires in cytomegalovirus infection. At the level of the study: Well-studied HLA-B-restricted CMV epitopes were used in the study alongside recently identified HLA-C-restricted ones. CMV infection together with matching HLA type was indicated by public TCR beta signatures. Broader study findings: Dominating the ex vivo response were TCR beta clonotypes that were CMV-specific and HLA-C-restricted. Totalled public TCR beta family frequency picked out people who carried CMV plus the relevant HLA.

TCRdb re-analysed the reads in MiXCR, keeping a single row per CDR3 protein. The sample includes 300,000 or so distinct CDR3 sequences, around 25% of them seen just once. V dropped 0 bases and J dropped 4; count of bases not matched to a gene: 6. Germline-derived CDR1 and CDR2 are GTSNPN and SVGIG (reference sequence). This CDR3 has 15 residues. Points on this clonotype: Its antigen remains unknown.

This receptor was taken from a human donor in good health (CMV status not recorded). Some clones in this sample may be carry-over from other donors' samples. This chain links TRBV30 with TRBJ1-2; TRBD1 aligns across 9 bases. The sample here was cultured PBMCs, taken from culture after CMV antigen stimulation. CDR3 sequence: CAWSVPGQGRYGYTF. DNA of the CDR3: TGTGCCTGGAGTGTACCGGGACAGGGACGCTATGGCTACACCTTC.